The clone carrying this T cell receptor (beta chain) was recorded a few times. Its antigen remains unidentified. This may be a read error, as it is one base from a much larger clone. CDR1 and CDR2 (germline): SQVTM, ANQGSEA. The CDR3 loop spans 15 amino acids. With a duration under 2 months, the hyperthyroidism was newly diagnosed in patients aged 18 to 65. Researchers took RNA transcripts and amplified the TCR beta CDR3 regions from them. The TCR CDR3 was amplified in a first-round RT-PCR using the HTBI primer set. TCRdb independently ran MiXCR on the multiplex PCR reads; one entry per CDR3 protein. Of about 180,000 distinct CDR3 sequences in the sample, about a sixth were seen once. This specimen belongs to a study of T cells in Graves' hyperthyroidism and ophthalmopathy. The overall study: Peripheral blood was taken when the disease was first diagnosed, before any treatment began. Overall study findings and caveats: Classification by a 13 V-J model distinguished ophthalmopathy from stable hyperthyroidism.

This chain connects TRBV29-1 to TRBJ1-1; 7 bases align to TRBD1. The receptor was derived from a woman between 50 and 59 years old with Graves' hyperthyroidism. The sequencing input was blood. For the CDR3, the DNA is TGCAGCGTTGAGGGGCGGGGCAGGGGGAACACTGAAGTTTTCTTT. This translates into CSVEGRGRGNTEVFF.